This entry concerns a single T cell receptor beta chain. The antigen is undetermined. Treatment described: some 20 received Ad26.COV2.S at low or high dose, single or two shots; roughly 5 received placebo; per-sample allocation not given. Sample collection was performed on day 63 after the first vaccine or placebo injection. Only in-frame clones appear in the TCRdb table, and some are missing; sequencing was by immunoSEQ multiplex PCR. This sample has some 400,000 clones; approximately 91% occur once, and the top ten carry about 1.9%. The source of the sample is a study of Ad26.COV2.S vaccination and SARS-CoV-2 variants. V lost 8 bases to trimming and J lost 5 bases; unmatched junction nucleotides: 3. The CDR3 spans 13 residues. The V gene's germline CDR1 is ENHRY and CDR2 SYGVKD. Findings of the study overall: People who got the vaccine or the placebo had similar non-spike TCR breadth.

Specimen: peripheral blood, collected in a trial of Ad26.COV2.S vaccine versus placebo. The receptor was derived from a person between 18 and 65 years old who received the Ad26.COV2.S COVID-19 vaccine or a placebo. The rearrangement joins TRBV10-3 to TRBJ2-3, with 11 bases lining up with TRBD2. The CDR3 sequence is CAIETSGGDTQYF. In nucleotides, the CDR3 is TGTGCCATCGAAACTAGCGGGGGAGATACGCAGTATTTT.